The clone carrying this T cell receptor (beta chain) was observed a few times. TCRdb re-derived calls from the RT-PCR reads in MiXCR, one entry per CDR3 protein. The sample contains about 700,000 distinct CDR3 sequences, 12% to 15% of which appear only once. The origin of this receptor is a female donor in good health, serving as a healthy control. The sequenced material came from memory CD4+ T cells from blood.

DNA of the CDR3: TGTGCCAGCAGTGGGACAGGGTGGGAGAACACTGAAGCTTTCTTT. It specifies CASSGTGWENTEAFF. V usage is TRBV6-6 and J usage is TRBJ1-1, with TRBD1 matching over 9 bases. The germline V gene has CDR1 MNHNY and CDR2 SVGAGI (reference sequence). The CDR3 runs to 15 residues. J was trimmed by 1 base and V by 5 bases; bases with no gene match: 5.